This TCR beta chain is drawn from a study of blood T cells in healthy people across ages. Study-level points and caveats: The study lacked donor CMV status, which possibly confounded expanded clonotype changes.

Concerning this clonotype itself: Its antigen is not identified.

Between the trimmed V and J ends, which lost 3 bases and 4 bases, there was a span of 6 bases. Germline CDR1 SNHLY, CDR2 FYNNEI. This CDR3 has 12 residues. A sample-barcoded 5' primer and a J-beta primer mix were used in a second PCR of about 7 to 12 cycles. Every sample returned 2.5 million or more CDR3-containing paired-end reads. From the 5' RACE reads, TCRdb called clonotypes with MiXCR, one entry per CDR3 protein. The repertoire holds more than 650,000 distinct CDR3 sequences, about 53% seen once, with about two fifths in the top ten. This TCR came from a man at least 80 years old in good health. The sample was blood. This chain links TRBV2 with TRBJ1-1; no definite D call. The CDR3 region is CASSEVGTEAFF. CDR3 coding DNA: TGTGCCAGCAGTGAGGTCGGCACTGAAGCTTTCTTT.